Sequencing of this TCR beta chain was carried out in a study of tumor-infiltrating lymphocytes in primary liver carcinoma. Study-level information: There were roughly 3.5 to 7.5 million productive TCRbeta reads per sample, a yield similar across tissue types. Study observations and caveats: Each sample was bulk and unsorted; consequently, CD4+ and CD8+ repertoires were not compared.

The investigators made TCR beta cDNA from about 510 ng total RNA, using a constant-region primer. TCR beta libraries came from three nested multiplex PCR rounds using slightly modified ARM-PCR. TCRdb reanalysed the multiplex PCR reads using MiXCR and keeps one entry per CDR3 protein. The repertoire has approximately 330,000 distinct CDR3 sequences, around three fifths of them found once; the top ten carry 5% to 6.5%. RNA was extracted from whole blood without cell sorting, alongside germline DNA. Points on this clonotype: Its antigen remains unidentified. A junction boundary mismatches the germline segment, possibly from a read error.

Sequencing was performed on peripheral blood. The sequence derives from a middle-aged man with primary liver carcinoma and hepatitis B virus infection.

The CDR3 is CASNLLAREYGARTGELFF. CDR3 sequence (DNA): TGTGCCAGCAACTTGCTTGCCAGGGAGTATGGAGCGCGCACCGGGGAGCTGTTTTTT. The V gene is TRBV5-5, the J gene TRBJ2-2, with D perhaps matching TRBD1 or TRBD2 (5 bases each). The CDR3 extends over 19 amino acids. CDR1 and CDR2 (germline): SGHKS, YYEKEE (reference sequence).